These T cell receptor beta chains were read from a single sample in a study of blood T cell repertoires in COVID-19. Here immunoSEQ multiplex PCR was the method, and the copy in TCRdb shows in-frame clones only, minus some. There are about 250,000 clones in the sample; around 92% occur only once, and 4% lies in the top ten. Source material: PBMCs or T cells enriched from blood (not recorded which). The receptor set was obtained from a woman younger than 45 with acute COVID-19. CDR3s include the opening cysteine and the closing phenylalanine or tryptophan. The order of the fields is J gene, V gene, D gene, clone size, CDR3 DNA, CDR3 protein. The D gene is left open where the match is weak. Rows may omit the clone size; those that give it use once, few, many or a size class.

TRBJ1-1 TRBV6-5 NA NA TGTGCCAGCTCGAGGGAGGGCACTGAAGCTTTCTTT CASSREGTEAFF
TRBJ2-6 TRBV5-1 TRBD1 NA TGCGCCAGCAGCGATGACAGGGGGCTTCACTCTGGGGCCAACGTCCTGACTTTC CASSDDRGLHSGANVLTF
TRBJ2-7 TRBV2 TRBD2 NA TGTGCCAGCAGTGAAAGGGCGGGGGTCTCCTACGAGCAGTACTTC CASSERAGVSYEQYF
TRBJ2-7 TRBV20-1 TRBD1 NA TGCAGTGCTAGTGCCTCCGGGACAGGGATCTACGAGCAGTACTTC CSASASGTGIYEQYF
TRBJ1-2 TRBV30 TRBD1 NA TGCTGCCTCCGGGACAGACTTCGCTACACCTTC CCLRDRLRYTF
TRBJ1-2 TRBV29-1 TRBD1 NA TGCAGCGGCCAGGACAGGGGCTATGGCTACACCTTC CSGQDRGYGYTF
TRBJ2-7 TRBV27 NA NA TGTGCCAGCAGTTATACAGGGTCCTCCTACGAGCAGTACTTC CASSYTGSSYEQYF
TRBJ2-7 TRBV5-6 NA NA TGTGCCAGCAGCTCGTTCTTAACAGGGTCCTCCTACGAGCAGTACTTC CASSSFLTGSSYEQYF
TRBJ1-1 TRBV29-1 NA NA TGCAGCGTACTCCCAGGCACTGAAGCTTTCTTT CSVLPGTEAFF
TRBJ2-7 TRBV27 NA NA TGTGCCAGCAGTACTACGATTTCCTACGAGCAGTACTTC CASSTTISYEQYF
TRBJ1-5 TRBV4-1 TRBD1 NA TGCGCCAGCAGCCAGGGGGACAGTAGCAATCAGCCCCAGCATTTT CASSQGDSSNQPQHF
TRBJ1-1 TRBV19 TRBD1 few TGTGCCAGTAGTATCGCCGGGACAGCGAACACTGAAGCTTTCTTT CASSIAGTANTEAFF
TRBJ1-6 TRBV6-4 NA once TGTGCCAGCAGTGAAAGGGTATCAGGGACACCCCTCCACTTT CASSERVSGTPLHF
TRBJ1-5 TRBV3-1/TRBV3-2 TRBD1 NA TGTGCCAGCAGTAGGGCGGGGACAGGGCGGCCCCAGCATTTT CASSRAGTGRPQHF
TRBJ2-5 TRBV4-3 NA NA TGCGCCAGCAGCCAAGGTCCCTTACAAGAGACCCAGTACTTC CASSQGPLQETQYF
TRBJ1-1 TRBV19 NA NA TGTGCCAGTAGTATAGGGGCAGGGGCGCCCACTGAAGCTTTCTTT CASSIGAGAPTEAFF
TRBJ2-7 TRBV4-1 NA NA TGCGCCAGCAGCTTAGGATGGTCAGGCGTATCCTACGAGCAGTACTTC CASSLGWSGVSYEQYF
TRBJ2-3 TRBV7-3 TRBD1 NA TGTGCCAGCAGCACCCCGGGACAGAGCGCAGATACGCAGTATTTT CASSTPGQSADTQYF
TRBJ2-6 TRBV19 NA NA TGTGCCAGTAAGGGGTTTGGGGCCAACGTCCTGACTTTC CASKGFGANVLTF
TRBJ1-6 TRBV5-1 TRBD1 NA TGCGCCAGCAGCTTCGCCGAGGGGGCGCGGCTTTCACCCCTCCACTTT CASSFAEGARLSPLHF
TRBJ2-3 TRBV12-5 NA NA TGTGCTAGTGGTTTGGGGCAAGGGGGCACAGATACGCAGTATTTT CASGLGQGGTDTQYF
TRBJ1-2 TRBV20-1 TRBD1 NA TGCAGTGCTAGTCCGGACAGGGTTGGCTACACCTTC CSASPDRVGYTF
TRBJ1-5 TRBV18 TRBD1 NA TGTGCCAGCTCACCAAGGACAGGGCAGCCCCAGCATTTT CASSPRTGQPQHF
TRBJ2-3 TRBV6-6 TRBD2 NA TGTGCCAGCAGTCCGCCGGGACTAGCGGGGGCCATCTTCACAGATACGCAGTATTTT CASSPPGLAGAIFTDTQYF
TRBJ1-4 TRBV4-1 NA NA TGCGCCAGCAGCCAAGGGGGGGGTTTGGATGAAAAACTGTTTTTT CASSQGGGLDEKLFF
TRBJ2-2 TRBV5-1 TRBD1 NA TGCGCCAGCAGCTGGGACAGCTACACCGGGGAGCTGTTTTTT CASSWDSYTGELFF
TRBJ2-3 TRBV19 TRBD1 NA TGTGCCAGTAGTGCCTCCGGGACAGGCACAGATACGCAGTATTTT CASSASGTGTDTQYF
TRBJ1-5 TRBV4-1 NA NA TGCGCCAGCAGCCAAGCCCAGATGAGCAATCAGCCCCAGCATTTT CASSQAQMSNQPQHF
TRBJ1-2 TRBV5-4 NA NA TGTGCCAGCAGCATCGGGAGGGGAGCTAACTATGGCTACACCTTC CASSIGRGANYGYTF
TRBJ2-5 TRBV5-4 NA NA TGTGCCAGCAGCTTTTTGGGGAGCTTTGGGACCCAGTACTTC CASSFLGSFGTQYF
TRBJ2-7 TRBV6-5 NA NA TGTGCCAGCAGTTACTCGGCGGGGTCCGAGCAGTACTTC CASSYSAGSEQYF
TRBJ1-5 TRBV6-5 NA NA TGTGCCAGCAGCCCCATGGGGGGTAATGCGCCCCAGCATTTT CASSPMGGNAPQHF
TRBJ2-3 TRBV28 TRBD1 NA TGTGCCAGCAGTTCCCGCCGTCGATTACAGGGGGCGCGTGCAGATACGCAGTATTTT CASSSRRRLQGARADTQYF
TRBJ1-4 TRBV7-9 TRBD1 once TGTGCCAGCAGCTTCCCGACAGGGGTCGAAAAACTGTTTTTT CASSFPTGVEKLFF
TRBJ2-1 TRBV18 TRBD1 NA TGTGCCAGCTCACCAGGGACAGGGGACTACAATGAGCAGTTCTTC CASSPGTGDYNEQFF
TRBJ1-3 TRBV9 TRBD1 NA TGTGCCAGCAGCGTACCTATTGGACAGGGGGCAGACACCATATATTTT CASSVPIGQGADTIYF
TRBJ2-7 TRBV19 TRBD2 NA TGTGCCAGTAGTGAACAGCGGGGGGCCTACGAGCAGTACTTC CASSEQRGAYEQYF
TRBJ2-3 TRBV14 NA once TGTGCCAGCAGCCGCCAACTAGACGATACGCAGTATTTT CASSRQLDDTQYF
TRBJ2-5 TRBV5-6 NA NA TGTGCCAGCAGCTTGGCCCCCAGGGAGACCCAGTACTTC CASSLAPRETQYF
TRBJ1-3 TRBV7-9 TRBD1 NA TGTGCCACAGGACAGGGAGGAGGAGGAAACACCATATATTTT CATGQGGGGNTIYF
TRBJ2-2 TRBV3-1/TRBV3-2 NA NA TGTGCCAGCAGCCAACTGGGGGGTGGCGGGGAGCTGTTTTTT CASSQLGGGGELFF